These T cell receptor beta chains were read from a single sample in a study of T cell changes during pregnancy in multiple sclerosis. The data were produced by immunoSEQ multiplex PCR, yet TCRdb's version contains in-frame clones alone and is incomplete. The data hold 60,000 to 75,000 clones, with about 90% observed a single time. Sequenced material: peripheral blood, taken in the second trimester of pregnancy. These receptors all come from a female donor in good health, enrolled as a control in a pregnancy study. Each CDR3 is given with its conserved first and last residue. A D gene is named only where the DNA matches it firmly. Rows give clone size only sometimes, using once, few, many, or a class for an expanded clone.

TGTGCCAGCAGGCTTAGCGGGAGGGAACACGAGCAGTACTTC	CASRLSGREHEQYF	TRBD2	TRBV27	.	TRBJ2-7
TGTGCCAGCAGCTTATCACAGGGCGCAGATACGCAGTATTTT	CASSLSQGADTQYF	.	TRBV7-9	.	TRBJ2-3
TGTGCCAGCAGCTCCGGGACACGCAATACGCAGTATTTT	CASSSGTRNTQYF	.	TRBV7-6	.	TRBJ2-3
TGTGCCAGCAGCGTCGGGCTAGCGCCGAACACCGGGGAGCTGTTTTTT	CASSVGLAPNTGELFF	.	TRBV9	.	TRBJ2-2
TGTGCCAGCAGCGGAGCGGGAGGGCCAGTTGAGCAGTTCTTC	CASSGAGGPVEQFF	TRBD2	TRBV9	.	TRBJ2-1
TGTGCCAGCAGCTTGTACTCTGGGGCCAACGTCCTGACTTTC	CASSLYSGANVLTF	.	TRBV5-6	.	TRBJ2-6
TGCGCCAGCAGCCCCGGGGTAGCGGGGGGGCCGACCAAAAACATTCAGTACTTC	CASSPGVAGGPTKNIQYF	TRBD2	TRBV4-1	.	TRBJ2-4
TGTGCCAGCAGTTTACCCACTAGTTCAACAGATACGCAGTATTTT	CASSLPTSSTDTQYF	.	TRBV28	once	TRBJ2-3
TGTGCCAGCAGTTTTCGGGTGAAGAACACTGAAGCTTTCTTT	CASSFRVKNTEAFF	.	TRBV28	.	TRBJ1-1
TGTGCCTTTGCGGGACAGCCTAATGAAAAACTGTTTTTT	CAFAGQPNEKLFF	TRBD1	TRBV30	.	TRBJ1-4
TGCGCCAGCAGCCAAGATCGGCTAGCGGGAAGAGAGACCCAGTACTTC	CASSQDRLAGRETQYF	TRBD2	TRBV4-3	.	TRBJ2-5
TGCGCCAGCAGCTTGGGAAGGGGGCGTAACGAAAAACTGTTTTTT	CASSLGRGRNEKLFF	TRBD1	TRBV5-1	.	TRBJ1-4
TGTGCCAGCAGCGATCCGGGACAGGGGAGCACCTACGAGCAGTACTTC	CASSDPGQGSTYEQYF	TRBD1	TRBV7-2	.	TRBJ2-7
TGTGCCAGCAGTCAACAGGCTGCAGATACGCAGTATTTT	CASSQQAADTQYF	.	TRBV27	.	TRBJ2-3
TGTGCCAGCAGAAAGGAGGGCTATGGCTACACCTTC	CASRKEGYGYTF	.	TRBV2	.	TRBJ1-2
TGCGCCAGCAGCCAAGGGACCACGGCGGGGTCGGAGCAGTACTTC	CASSQGTTAGSEQYF	.	TRBV4-3	.	TRBJ2-7
TGTGCCAGCAGTAACTACAGGATATTTAACACTGAAGCTTTCTTT	CASSNYRIFNTEAFF	.	TRBV6-1	once	TRBJ1-1
TGTGCCAGCAGTCCGGGACAGATAAACAATCAGCCCCAGCATTTT	CASSPGQINNQPQHF	TRBD1	TRBV6-1	.	TRBJ1-5
TGTGCCAGCAGCGTAGGGGCTTCTAGCACAGATACGCAGTATTTT	CASSVGASSTDTQYF	.	TRBV9	once	TRBJ2-3
TGTGCCAGCAGCGCCGGACAGGGGGCGAGCTATGGCTACACCTTC	CASSAGQGASYGYTF	TRBD1	TRBV7-9	.	TRBJ1-2
TGTGCCAGCAGTTACCTCCAAGGGGTGGACGAGCAGTACTTC	CASSYLQGVDEQYF	.	TRBV6-5	.	TRBJ2-7
TGTGCCAGCAGCTTAGGGACTAGTATGAATGAGCAGTTCTTC	CASSLGTSMNEQFF	TRBD2	TRBV7-9	once	TRBJ2-1
TGTGCCAGCAGTGATCCGACTAGCGGGAGGCCCAATGAGCAGTTCTTC	CASSDPTSGRPNEQFF	TRBD2	TRBV9	.	TRBJ2-1
TGCGCCAGCAGCGCGGCGGGATCGTCCGATTTCAATGAGCAGTTCTTC	CASSAAGSSDFNEQFF	.	TRBV5-1	.	TRBJ2-1
TGCAGTGCTAGGGTGACAGGGTCCTTC	CSARVTGSF	TRBD1	TRBV20-1	few	TRBJ1-2
TGTGCCAGCAGCTCTAGCGGGGGGAATGAGCAGTTCTTC	CASSSSGGNEQFF	TRBD2	TRBV5-4	.	TRBJ2-1
TGTGCCAGTATGGTACAGGGGAATAAGCACACTGAAGCTTTCTTT	CASMVQGNKHTEAFF	TRBD1	TRBV19	.	TRBJ1-1
TGTGCCAGCAGCTTTGACAGGGGGGATGGCTACACCTTC	CASSFDRGDGYTF	TRBD1	TRBV28	once	TRBJ1-2
TGTGCCAGCAGTGAATTGGCTAGAGGGAGTAATGAGCAGTTCTTC	CASSELARGSNEQFF	.	TRBV2	.	TRBJ2-1
TGCGCCAGCAGCTCTGACAGGGGAGGCACCGGGGAGCTGTTTTTT	CASSSDRGGTGELFF	TRBD1	TRBV5-1	few	TRBJ2-2
TGTGCCAGCAGCCCTACGCTGTACAATGAGCAGTTCTTC	CASSPTLYNEQFF	.	TRBV11-2	.	TRBJ2-1
TGTGCCAGCAGCCCCCGACAGGGGGAGTTCTACGAGCAGTACTTC	CASSPRQGEFYEQYF	TRBD1	TRBV4-2	.	TRBJ2-7
TGTGCCAGCAGCAGAAGCCCGGAGGCAGATACGCAGTATTTT	CASSRSPEADTQYF	.	TRBV21-1	.	TRBJ2-3
TGTGCCAGCAGTGGTGGGGGAGGGAGGTCAGAGACCCAGTACTTC	CASSGGGGRSETQYF	TRBD2	TRBV6-1	.	TRBJ2-5
TGTGCCAGTAGTATTAAAGACTCCTGGTACGAGCAGTACTTC	CASSIKDSWYEQYF	.	TRBV19	.	TRBJ2-7
TGTGCCAGCACCGGGACAGGGGGGGCCGAAGCTTTCTTT	CASTGTGGAEAFF	TRBD1	TRBV16	.	TRBJ1-1
TGTGCCAGCAGCGGAGGCACTAGCGGGATTTACGAGCAGTACTTC	CASSGGTSGIYEQYF	TRBD2	TRBV9	.	TRBJ2-7
TGTGCCAGCAGTACCACAGGGTTGAACACTGAAGCTTTCTTT	CASSTTGLNTEAFF	.	TRBV28	.	TRBJ1-1
TGTGCCAGCAGGTGGGACAGCCGTTGGAGCACAGATACGCAGTATTTT	CASRWDSRWSTDTQYF	TRBD1	TRBV2	.	TRBJ2-3
TGCGCCAGCAGCCAAGTCCTAGCGGGAGATGGGGGGGAGCTGTTTTTT	CASSQVLAGDGGELFF	TRBD2	TRBV4-3	.	TRBJ2-2
TGTGCCAGCAGTGACTCGGGACAGGGCACAGATACGCAGTATTTT	CASSDSGQGTDTQYF	TRBD1	TRBV6-4	.	TRBJ2-3
TGTGCCAGCAGCGCTCCCCAGGGAACCGGGGAGCTGTTTTTT	CASSAPQGTGELFF	.	TRBV9	once	TRBJ2-2
TGTGCCAGCACCCTGCGGGGGGAGAAACTGTTTTTT	CASTLRGEKLFF	.	TRBV28	.	TRBJ1-4
TGCGCCAGCAGAGGTACAGGGTTGGCGGGCTACACCTTC	CASRGTGLAGYTF	.	TRBV4-1	.	TRBJ1-2
TGTGCCAGCAGTTCACAGGGGAGCTCCTACAATGAGCAGTTCTTC	CASSSQGSSYNEQFF	TRBD1	TRBV6-6	.	TRBJ2-1
TGTGCCAGCAGTTTCACAGGAGGGGATCCTGAAGCTTTCTTT	CASSFTGGDPEAFF	.	TRBV28	.	TRBJ1-1
TGTGCCAGCAGCCAAACGTTAGCGGGGGTTCCAACAGATACGCAGTATTTT	CASSQTLAGVPTDTQYF	TRBD2	TRBV4-2	.	TRBJ2-3
TGCACCAGCAGCCAAGATCTAGCTAGCTCTACCAATGAAGAGCAGTTCTTC	CTSSQDLASSTNEEQFF	.	TRBV1	.	TRBJ2-1
TGTGCCAGCAGCTTCGGACAGGGAGGGAAGAAAACTGAAGCTTTCTTT	CASSFGQGGKKTEAFF	TRBD1	TRBV5-6	.	TRBJ1-1